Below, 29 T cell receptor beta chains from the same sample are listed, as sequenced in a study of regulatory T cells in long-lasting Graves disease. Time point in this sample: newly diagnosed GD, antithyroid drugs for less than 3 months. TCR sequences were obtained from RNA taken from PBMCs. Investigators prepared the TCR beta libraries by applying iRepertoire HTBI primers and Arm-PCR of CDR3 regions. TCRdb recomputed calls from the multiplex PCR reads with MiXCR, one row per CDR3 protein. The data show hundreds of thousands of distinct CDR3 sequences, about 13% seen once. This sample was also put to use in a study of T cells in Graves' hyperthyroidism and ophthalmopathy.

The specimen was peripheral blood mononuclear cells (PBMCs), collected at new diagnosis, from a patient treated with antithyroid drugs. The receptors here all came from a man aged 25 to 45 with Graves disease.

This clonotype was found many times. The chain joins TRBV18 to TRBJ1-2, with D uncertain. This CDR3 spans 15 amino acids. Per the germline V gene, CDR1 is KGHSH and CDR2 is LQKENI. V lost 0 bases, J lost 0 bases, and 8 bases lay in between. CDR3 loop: CASSPPSQANYGYTF. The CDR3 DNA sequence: TGTGCCAGCTCACCACCGTCTCAAGCTAACTATGGCTACACCTTC.

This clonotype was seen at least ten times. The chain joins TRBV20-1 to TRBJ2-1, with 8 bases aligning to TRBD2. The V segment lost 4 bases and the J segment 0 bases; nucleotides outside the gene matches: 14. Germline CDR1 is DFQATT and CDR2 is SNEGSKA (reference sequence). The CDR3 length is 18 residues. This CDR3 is CSATDPTSGGSSYNEQFF. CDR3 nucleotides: TGCAGTGCTACTGATCCAACTAGCGGAGGGAGCTCCTACAATGAGCAGTTCTTC.

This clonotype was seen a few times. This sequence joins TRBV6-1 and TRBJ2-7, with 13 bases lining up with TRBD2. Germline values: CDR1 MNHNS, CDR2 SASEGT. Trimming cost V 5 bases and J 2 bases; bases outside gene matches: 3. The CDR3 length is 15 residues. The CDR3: CASSTSGRVTYEQYF. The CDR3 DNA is TGTGCCAGCAGTACTAGCGGGAGGGTGACCTACGAGCAGTACTTC.

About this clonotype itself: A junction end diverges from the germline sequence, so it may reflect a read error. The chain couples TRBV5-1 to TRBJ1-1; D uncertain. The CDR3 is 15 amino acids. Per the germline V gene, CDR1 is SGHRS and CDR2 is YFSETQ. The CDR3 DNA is TGTGCCAGCAGCTTTGACACCCCCCCGAACACTGAAGCTTTCTTT. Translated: CASSFDTPPNTEAFF.

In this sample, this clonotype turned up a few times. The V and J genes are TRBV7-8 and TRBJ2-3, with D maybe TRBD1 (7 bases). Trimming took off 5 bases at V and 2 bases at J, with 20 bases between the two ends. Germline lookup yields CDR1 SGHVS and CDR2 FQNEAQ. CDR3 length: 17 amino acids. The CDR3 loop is CASSQGGLAEFTDTQYF. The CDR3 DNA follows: TGTGCCAGCAGCCAGGGGGGCCTAGCAGAATTCACAGATACGCAGTATTTT.

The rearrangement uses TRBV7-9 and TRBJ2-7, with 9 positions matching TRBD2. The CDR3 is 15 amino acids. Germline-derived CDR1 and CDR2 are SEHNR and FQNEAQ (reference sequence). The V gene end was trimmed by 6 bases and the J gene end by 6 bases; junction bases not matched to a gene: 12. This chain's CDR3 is CASRLAGSGSFEQYF. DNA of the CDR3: TGTGCCAGCAGACTAGCAGGTAGCGGGAGTTTCGAGCAGTACTTC. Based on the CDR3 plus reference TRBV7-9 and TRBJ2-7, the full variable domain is DTGVSQNPRHKITKRGQNVTFRCDPISEHNRLYWYRQTLGQGPEFLTYFQNEAQLEKSRLLSDRFSAERPKGSFSTLEIQRTEQGDSAMYLCASRLAGSGSFEQYFGPGTRLTVT.

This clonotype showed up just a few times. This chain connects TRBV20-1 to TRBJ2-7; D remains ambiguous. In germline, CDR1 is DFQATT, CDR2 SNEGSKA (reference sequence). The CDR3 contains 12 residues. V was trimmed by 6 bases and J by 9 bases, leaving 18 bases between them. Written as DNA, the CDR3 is TGCAGTGCCCGCGCCATAGTATTTGGGCAGTACTTC. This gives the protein CSARAIVFGQYF.

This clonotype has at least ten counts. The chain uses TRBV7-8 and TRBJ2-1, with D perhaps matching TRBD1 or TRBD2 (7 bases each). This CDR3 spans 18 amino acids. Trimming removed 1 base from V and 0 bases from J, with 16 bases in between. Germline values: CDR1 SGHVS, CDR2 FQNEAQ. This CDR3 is CASSLGVERDSSYNEQFF. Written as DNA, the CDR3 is TGTGCCAGCAGCTTAGGGGTCGAGCGGGACAGCTCCTACAATGAGCAGTTCTTC.

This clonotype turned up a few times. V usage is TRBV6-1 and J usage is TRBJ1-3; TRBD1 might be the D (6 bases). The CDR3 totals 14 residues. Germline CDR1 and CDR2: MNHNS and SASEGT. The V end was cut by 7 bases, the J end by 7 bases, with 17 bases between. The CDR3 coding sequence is TGTGCCAGCACCAAATTGACAGGATTCAACACCATATATTTT. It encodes CASTKLTGFNTIYF.

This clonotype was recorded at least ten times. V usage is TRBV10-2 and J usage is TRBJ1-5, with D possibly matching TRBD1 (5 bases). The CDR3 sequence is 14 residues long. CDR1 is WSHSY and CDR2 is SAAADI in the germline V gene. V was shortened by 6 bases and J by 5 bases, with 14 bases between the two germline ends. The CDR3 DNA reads TGCGCCAGCAGCTCGTGGGGGAGCGATCAGCCCCAGCATTTT. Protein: CASSSWGSDQPQHF.

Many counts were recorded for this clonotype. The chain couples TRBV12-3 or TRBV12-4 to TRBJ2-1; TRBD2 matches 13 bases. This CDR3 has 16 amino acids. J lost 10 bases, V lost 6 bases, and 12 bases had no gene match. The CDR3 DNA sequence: TGTGCCAGCAGCCGGCCAACTAGCGGGAGGGCCAGGGAGCAGTTCTTC. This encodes CASSRPTSGRAREQFF.

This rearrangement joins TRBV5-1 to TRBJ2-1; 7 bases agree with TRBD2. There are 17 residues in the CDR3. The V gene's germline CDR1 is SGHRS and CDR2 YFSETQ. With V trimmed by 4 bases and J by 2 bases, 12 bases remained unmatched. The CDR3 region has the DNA TGCGCCAGCAGCCGAGTTTCGCGGGAGACGGCCTACAATGAGCAGTTCTTC. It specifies CASSRVSRETAYNEQFF. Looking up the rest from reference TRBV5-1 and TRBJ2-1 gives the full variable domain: KAGVTQTPRYLIKTRGQQVTLSCSPISGHRSVSWYQQTPGQGLQFLFEYFSETQRNKGNFPGRFSGRQFSNSRSEMNVSTLELGDSALYLCASSRVSRETAYNEQFFGPGTRLTVL.

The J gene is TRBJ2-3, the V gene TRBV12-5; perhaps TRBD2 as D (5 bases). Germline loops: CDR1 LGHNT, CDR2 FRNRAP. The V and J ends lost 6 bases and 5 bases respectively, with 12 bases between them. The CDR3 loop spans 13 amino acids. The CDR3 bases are TGTGCTAGTGGCCCGGGGTCGGGAGATACGCAGTATTTT. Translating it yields CASGPGSGDTQYF.

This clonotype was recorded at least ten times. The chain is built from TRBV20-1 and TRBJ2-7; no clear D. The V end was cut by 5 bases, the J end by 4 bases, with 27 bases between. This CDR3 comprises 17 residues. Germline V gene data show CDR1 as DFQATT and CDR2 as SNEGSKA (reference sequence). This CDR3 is CSAAELGPSWELYEQYF. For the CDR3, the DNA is TGCAGTGCTGCGGAATTAGGGCCCTCCTGGGAATTGTACGAGCAGTACTTC.

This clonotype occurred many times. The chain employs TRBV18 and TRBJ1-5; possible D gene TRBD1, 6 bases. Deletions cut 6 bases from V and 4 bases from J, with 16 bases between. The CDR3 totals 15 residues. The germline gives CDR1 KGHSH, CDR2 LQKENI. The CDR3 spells CASSPGAGGNQPQHF. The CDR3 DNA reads TGTGCCAGCTCTCCGGGGGCGGGGGGGAATCAGCCCCAGCATTTT.

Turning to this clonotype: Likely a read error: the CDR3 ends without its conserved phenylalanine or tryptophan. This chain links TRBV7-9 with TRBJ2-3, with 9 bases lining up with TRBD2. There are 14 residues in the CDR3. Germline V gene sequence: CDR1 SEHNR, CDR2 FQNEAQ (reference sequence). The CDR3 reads CASSIAGVTDTQYS. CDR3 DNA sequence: TGTGCCAGCAGCATAGCGGGAGTCACAGATACGCAGTATTCT.

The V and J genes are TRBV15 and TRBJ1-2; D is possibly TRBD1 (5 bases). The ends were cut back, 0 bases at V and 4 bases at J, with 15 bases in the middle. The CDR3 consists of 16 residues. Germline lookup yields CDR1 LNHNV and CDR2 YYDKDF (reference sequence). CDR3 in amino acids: CATSRDLAGRSYGYTF. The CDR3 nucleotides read TGTGCCACCAGCAGAGATCTAGCAGGGAGGAGCTATGGCTACACCTTC.

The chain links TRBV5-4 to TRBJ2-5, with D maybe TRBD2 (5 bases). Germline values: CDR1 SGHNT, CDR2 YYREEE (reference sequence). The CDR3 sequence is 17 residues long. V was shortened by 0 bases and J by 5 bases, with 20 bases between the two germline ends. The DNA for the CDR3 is TGTGCCAGCAGCTTGGCCCCAGCGGTAGGAGATTGGGAGACCCAGTACTTC. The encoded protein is CASSLAPAVGDWETQYF.

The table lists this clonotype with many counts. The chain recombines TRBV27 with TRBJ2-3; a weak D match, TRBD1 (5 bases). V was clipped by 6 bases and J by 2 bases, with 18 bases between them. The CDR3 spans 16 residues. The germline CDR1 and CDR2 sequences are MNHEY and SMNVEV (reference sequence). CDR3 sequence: CASSKTVWEFTDTQYF. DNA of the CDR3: TGTGCCAGCAGCAAGACAGTTTGGGAATTCACAGATACGCAGTATTTT.

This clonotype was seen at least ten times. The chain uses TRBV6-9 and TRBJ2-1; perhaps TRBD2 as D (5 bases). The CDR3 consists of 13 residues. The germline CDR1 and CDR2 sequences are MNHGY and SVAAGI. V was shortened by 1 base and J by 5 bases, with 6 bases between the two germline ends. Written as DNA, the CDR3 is TGTGCCAGCAGTTATTTCGGGGACAATGAGCAGTTCTTC. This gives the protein CASSYFGDNEQFF.

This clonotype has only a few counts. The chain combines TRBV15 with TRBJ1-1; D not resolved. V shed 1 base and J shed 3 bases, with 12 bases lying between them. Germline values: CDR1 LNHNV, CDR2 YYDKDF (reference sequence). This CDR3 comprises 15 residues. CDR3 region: CATSRGKGLYTEAFF. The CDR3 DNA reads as TGTGCCACCAGCAGAGGAAAAGGACTGTACACTGAAGCTTTCTTT.

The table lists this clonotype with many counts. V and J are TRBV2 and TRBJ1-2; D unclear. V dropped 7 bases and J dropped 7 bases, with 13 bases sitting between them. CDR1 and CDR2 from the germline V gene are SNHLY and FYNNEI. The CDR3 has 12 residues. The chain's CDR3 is CASMAGVFGYTF. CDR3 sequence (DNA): TGTGCCAGCATGGCAGGAGTATTTGGCTACACCTTC.

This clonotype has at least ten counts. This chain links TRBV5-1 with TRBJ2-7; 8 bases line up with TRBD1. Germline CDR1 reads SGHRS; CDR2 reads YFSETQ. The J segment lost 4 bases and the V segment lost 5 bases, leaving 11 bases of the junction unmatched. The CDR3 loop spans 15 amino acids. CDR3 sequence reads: CASSRSGGETYEQYF. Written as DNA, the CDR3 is TGCGCCAGCAGTAGATCAGGGGGCGAAACATACGAGCAGTACTTC.

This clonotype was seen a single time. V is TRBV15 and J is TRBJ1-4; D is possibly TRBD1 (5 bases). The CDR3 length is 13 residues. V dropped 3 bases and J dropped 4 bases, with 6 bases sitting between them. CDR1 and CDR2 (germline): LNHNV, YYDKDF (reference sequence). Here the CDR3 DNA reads TGTGCCACCAGCAGGAGGGGTAATGAAAAACTGTTTTTT. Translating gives CATSRRGNEKLFF.

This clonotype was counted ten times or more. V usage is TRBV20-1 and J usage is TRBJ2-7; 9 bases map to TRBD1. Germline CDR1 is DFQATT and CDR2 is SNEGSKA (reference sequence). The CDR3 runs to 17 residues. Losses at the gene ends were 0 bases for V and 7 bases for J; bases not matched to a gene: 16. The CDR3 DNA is TGCAGTGCTAGAGATCCGCGGTTAAGGACAGGGGTGGTGGAGCAGTACTTC. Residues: CSARDPRLRTGVVEQYF.

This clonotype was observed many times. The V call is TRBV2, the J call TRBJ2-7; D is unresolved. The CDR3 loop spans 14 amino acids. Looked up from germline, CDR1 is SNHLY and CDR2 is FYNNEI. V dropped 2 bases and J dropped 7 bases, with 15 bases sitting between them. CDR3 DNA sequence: TGTGCCAGCAGTGAAATTCCCGCAATGAGGGAGCAGTACTTC. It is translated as CASSEIPAMREQYF.

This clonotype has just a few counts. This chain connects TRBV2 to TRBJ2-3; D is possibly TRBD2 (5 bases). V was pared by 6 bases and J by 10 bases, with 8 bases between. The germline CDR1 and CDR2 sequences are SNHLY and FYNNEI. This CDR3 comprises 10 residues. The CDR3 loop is CASRERAQYF. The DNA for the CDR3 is TGTGCCAGCAGGGAGAGGGCGCAGTATTTT. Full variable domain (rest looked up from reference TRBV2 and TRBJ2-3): EPEVTQTPSHQVTQMGQEVILRCVPISNHLYFYWYRQILGQKVEFLVSFYNNEISEKSEIFDDQFSVERPDGSNFTLKIRSTKLEDSAMYFCASRERAQYFGPGTRLTVL.

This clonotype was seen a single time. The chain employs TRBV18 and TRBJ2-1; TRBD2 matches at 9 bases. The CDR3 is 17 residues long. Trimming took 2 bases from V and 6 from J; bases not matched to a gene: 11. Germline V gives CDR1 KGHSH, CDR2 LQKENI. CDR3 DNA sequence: TGTGCCAGCTCACCATCGGTTGGGGCGGGAGGGCCCAATGAGCAGTTCTTC. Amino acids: CASSPSVGAGGPNEQFF.

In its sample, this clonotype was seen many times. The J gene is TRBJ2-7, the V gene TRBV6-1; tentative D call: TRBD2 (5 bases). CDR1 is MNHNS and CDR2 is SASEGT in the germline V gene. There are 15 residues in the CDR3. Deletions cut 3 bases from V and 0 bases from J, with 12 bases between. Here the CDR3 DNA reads TGTGCCAGCAGTGACGAGCGGAACCTCTCCTACGAGCAGTACTTC. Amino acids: CASSDERNLSYEQYF.